This note documents a single T cell receptor beta chain sequence. This sample is part of a study of cytomegalovirus exposure and HLA in healthy donors. This CDR3 comprises 16 residues. V lost 4 bases to trimming and J lost 6 bases, with 16 bases between them. Per germline, CDR1 ENHRY and CDR2 SYGVKD. The PCR ran on 60 Vbeta and 13 Jbeta primers. The method was immunoSEQ multiplex PCR; TCRdb's version includes in-frame clones alone and lacks a portion of them. Of roughly 150,000 clones detected, 75% to 90% appear once; the ten largest clones hold roughly 4.5%. The sample comprised PBMCs. J is TRBJ1-6 and V is TRBV10-3; perhaps TRBD1 as D (6 bases). The sequence was collected from a man in his fifties or sixties in good health and CMV-seropositive. The CDR3 protein is CAISVQGVVGNSPLHF. DNA of the CDR3: TGTGCCATCAGTGTACAGGGAGTGGTGGGTAATTCACCCCTCCACTTT.